This T cell receptor beta chain was captured by sequencing in a study of post-analysis software for immune sequencing data. Study context: The courses of disease that were included comprised relapsing-remitting, secondary progressive and progressive-relapsing multiple sclerosis.

As for this clonotype: Antigen unknown.

Trimming shortened V by 0 bases and J by 10 bases, and 19 bases separated the two germline ends. The germline CDR1 and CDR2 sequences are DFQATT and SNEGSKA (reference sequence). This CDR3 has 15 amino acids. Study-level findings and limits: TRBV5-6, TRBV5-1 and TRBV20-1 belonged to a set of roughly five TRBV segments that were more frequent in patients than controls. Clustering by F measure revealed strong co-clustering among samples prepared together in one batch. A significant reduction in normalized Chao1 diversity was observed in multiple sclerosis patients versus controls.

Included in the TCR beta cDNA libraries were unique molecular identifiers. From around 0.96 to 9.9 million T cells, 450,000 to 550,000 cDNA molecules were obtained. TCRdb called the PCR reads again in MiXCR, with one record for every CDR3 protein. The table includes hundreds of thousands of distinct CDR3 sequences, 25% to 30% detected once. This clonotype originated in a girl aged 10-17 years with multiple sclerosis. The chain couples TRBV20-1 to TRBJ2-1; D possibly matches TRBD1 or TRBD2 (5 bases each). The material sequenced was blood. CDR3 loop: CSARDYAQRGKEQFF. In nucleotides, the CDR3 is TGCAGTGCTAGAGATTACGCCCAGAGGGGAAAGGAGCAGTTCTTC.